The next 2 T cell receptor beta chains were all read from a single sample in a study of T cells in women clearing cervical HPV infection. TCRdb's copy holds only in-frame clones and misses some; the assay was immunoSEQ multiplex PCR. The table lists under 45,000 clones. The sequenced sample was blood buffy coat. The receptor set was obtained from a woman between 18 and 69 years old with a cervical HPV16 infection that either progressed to CIN3+ or cleared (not recorded which).

A note on this clone: Coverage ceases 3 residues before the CDR3 finishes, and the germline J gene fills in the end. The chain employs TRBV2 and TRBJ1-5; D remains ambiguous. The CDR3 totals 15 residues. The germline gives CDR1 SNHLY, CDR2 FYNNEI. The V and J ends lost 2 bases and 0 bases respectively, with 8 bases between them. The chain's CDR3 is CASSEQAYSNQPQHF. CDR3 DNA, as far as it was read: TGTGCCAGCAGTGAACAGGCTTATAGCAATCAGCCC.

As concerns this clone: The read ends 3 residues before the CDR3 terminus; that terminus is restored from the germline J gene. This sequence joins TRBV7-9 and TRBJ2-3; perhaps TRBD2 as D (6 bases). The CDR3 is 15 amino acids. Trimming cost V 5 bases and J 4 bases, with 16 bases left between them. Germline V gene lookup returns CDR1 SEHNR and CDR2 FQNEAQ (reference sequence). CDR3: CASSTWGEVADTQYF. The covered CDR3 bases are TGTGCCAGCAGCACCTGGGGGGAGGTCGCAGATACG. The whole variable domain, filled in from reference TRBV7-9 and TRBJ2-3, reads DTGVSQNPRHKITKRGQNVTFRCDPISEHNRLYWYRQTLGQGPEFLTYFQNEAQLEKSRLLSDRFSAERPKGSFSTLEIQRTEQGDSAMYLCASSTWGEVADTQYFGPGTRLTVL.